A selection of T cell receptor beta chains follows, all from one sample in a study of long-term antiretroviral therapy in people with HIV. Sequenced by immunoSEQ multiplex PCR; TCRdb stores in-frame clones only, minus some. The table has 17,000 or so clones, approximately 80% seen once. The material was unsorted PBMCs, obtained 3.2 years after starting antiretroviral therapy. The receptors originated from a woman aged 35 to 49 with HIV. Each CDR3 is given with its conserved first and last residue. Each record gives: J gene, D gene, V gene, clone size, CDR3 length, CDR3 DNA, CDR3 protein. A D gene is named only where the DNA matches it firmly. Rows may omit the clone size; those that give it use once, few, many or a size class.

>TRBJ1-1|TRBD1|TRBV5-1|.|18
TGCGCCAGCAGCTTGGAGGGACAGGGGCACTCATTTAACACTGAAGCTTTCTTT
CASSLEGQGHSFNTEAFF
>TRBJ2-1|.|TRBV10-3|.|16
TGTGCCATCAGTGGAATGGACGACAGCTCCTACAATGAGCAGTTCTTC
CAISGMDDSSYNEQFF
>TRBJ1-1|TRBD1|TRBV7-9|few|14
TGTGCCGCATCGGGACAGGGGCAGCGCACTGAAGCTTTCTTT
CAASGQGQRTEAFF
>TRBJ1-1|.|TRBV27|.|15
TGTGCCAGCAGTTTATTCGGGGGGCCGAACACTGAAGCTTTCTTT
CASSLFGGPNTEAFF
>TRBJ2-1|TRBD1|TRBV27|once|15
TGTGCCAGCAGTCTCGGACAGGGGGGAAACAATGAGCAGTTCTTC
CASSLGQGGNNEQFF
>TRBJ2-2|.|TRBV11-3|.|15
TGTGCCAGCAGCTTAGGGATCCCGAACACCGGGGAGCTGTTTTTT
CASSLGIPNTGELFF
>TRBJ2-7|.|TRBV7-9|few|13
TGTGCCAGCAGCCGGGACGGATACTACGAGCAGTACTTC
CASSRDGYYEQYF
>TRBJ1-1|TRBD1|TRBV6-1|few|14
TGTGCCAGCAGGATACCGGGACAGCGCACTGAAGCTTTCTTT
CASRIPGQRTEAFF
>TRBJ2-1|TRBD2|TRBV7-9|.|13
TGTGCCAGCAGCTTAGAGGTAGCGGGTGAGCAGTTCTTC
CASSLEVAGEQFF
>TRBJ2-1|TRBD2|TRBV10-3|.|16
TGTGCCATCAGTGAGCCTAGCGGGGGAAACTACAATGAGCAGTTCTTC
CAISEPSGGNYNEQFF
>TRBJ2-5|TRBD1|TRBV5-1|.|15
TGCGCCAGCAGCCCGGGGACAGGGCCCCAAGAGACCCAGTACTTC
CASSPGTGPQETQYF
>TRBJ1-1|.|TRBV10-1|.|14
TGCGCCAGCAGTGAGTCGAAGAAGAACACTGAAGCTTTCTTT
CASSESKKNTEAFF
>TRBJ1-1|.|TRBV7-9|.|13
TGTGCCAGCAGCCCCGACTCGGGGGAGAAAGCTTTCTTT
CASSPDSGEKAFF
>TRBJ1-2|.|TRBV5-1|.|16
TGCGCCAGCAGCTTGAATTGGGACGGGGGTTCGGGTGGCTACACCTTC
CASSLNWDGGSGGYTF
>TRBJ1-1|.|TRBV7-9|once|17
TGTGCCAGCAGCTTATGGGGAGGGGCGGGAGGGGGCACTGAAGCTTTCTTT
CASSLWGGAGGGTEAFF
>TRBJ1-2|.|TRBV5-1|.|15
TGCGCCAGCAGCCGTAAGACCCCGCAGGACTATGGCTACACCTTC
CASSRKTPQDYGYTF
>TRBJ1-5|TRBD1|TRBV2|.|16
TGTGCCAGCAGAGACCTCCGGACAGGAGTCAATCAGCCCCAGCATTTT
CASRDLRTGVNQPQHF
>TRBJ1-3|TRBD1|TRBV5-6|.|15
TGTGCCAGCAGCTTTCGGGACAGGGACGTTGACACCATATATTTT
CASSFRDRDVDTIYF
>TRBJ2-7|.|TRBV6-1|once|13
TGTGCCAGCAGTGAATTGGGGGTCTGGGAGCAGTACTTC
CASSELGVWEQYF
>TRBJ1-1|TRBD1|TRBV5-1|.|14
TGCGCCAGCAGCAAGGGACAGGCTGGCACTGAAGCTTTCTTT
CASSKGQAGTEAFF
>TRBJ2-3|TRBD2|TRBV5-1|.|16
TGCGCCAGCAGCTTGCCCACTAGCGGGGGCACAGATACGCAGTATTTT
CASSLPTSGGTDTQYF
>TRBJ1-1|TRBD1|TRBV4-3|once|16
TGCGCCAGCAGCCAAGATCCTGGGACAGGGACCTCTGAAGCTTTCTTT
CASSQDPGTGTSEAFF
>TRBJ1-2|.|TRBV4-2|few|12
TGTGCCAGCAGCCAAGGCTCAGCGGGCTACACCTTC
CASSQGSAGYTF
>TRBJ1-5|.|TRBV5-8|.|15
TGTGCCAGCTCGGGTTTGGGGCAAAGCAATCAGCCCCAGCATTTT
CASSGLGQSNQPQHF
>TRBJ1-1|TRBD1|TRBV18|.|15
TGTGCCAGCTCCCCCGGACAGGATAAAAGAACTGAAGCTTTCTTT
CASSPGQDKRTEAFF
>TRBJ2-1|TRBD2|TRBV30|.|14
TGTGCCTGGAGGGCCAGCGGGGCCTACAATGAGCAGTTCTTC
CAWRASGAYNEQFF
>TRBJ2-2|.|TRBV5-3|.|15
TGTGCCAGAAGCTTTTTTCTGAGTCGGACCGGGGAGCTGTTTTTT
CARSFFLSRTGELFF
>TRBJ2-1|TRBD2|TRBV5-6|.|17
TGTGCCAGCCTACCTGTTAGCGGGGGAAGCTCCTACAATGAGCAGTTCTTC
CASLPVSGGSSYNEQFF
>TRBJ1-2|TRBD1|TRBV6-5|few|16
TGTGCCAGCAGTTACGTAAGGACAGGGGGTAACTATGGCTACACCTTC
CASSYVRTGGNYGYTF
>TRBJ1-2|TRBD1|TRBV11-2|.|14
TGTGCCAGCAGCGACAGGGGGTCTGACTATGGCTACACCTTC
CASSDRGSDYGYTF
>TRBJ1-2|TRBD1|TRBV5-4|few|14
TGTGCCAGCAGCTTAGGACAGGGGTTCTATGGCTACACCTTC
CASSLGQGFYGYTF
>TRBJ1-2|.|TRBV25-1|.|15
TGCGCCAGCAGTGGAGATCCTACAGGAAGGTGGGGCTACACCTTC
CASSGDPTGRWGYTF
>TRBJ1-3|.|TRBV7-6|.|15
TGTGCCAGCAGCTTAGGGGTAGGGCCTGGAAACACCATATATTTT
CASSLGVGPGNTIYF
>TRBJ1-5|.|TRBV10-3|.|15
TGTGCCATCAGTGAGTCTGAGGGAATGGATCAGCCCCAGCATTTT
CAISESEGMDQPQHF
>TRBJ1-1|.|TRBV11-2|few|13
TGTGCCAGCAGCCAAGCCAGACACACTGAAGCTTTCTTT
CASSQARHTEAFF
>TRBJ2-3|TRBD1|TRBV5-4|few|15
TGTGCCAGCAGCTTGGCCCGACAGGGAACAGATACGCAGTATTTT
CASSLARQGTDTQYF
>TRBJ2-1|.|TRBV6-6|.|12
TGTGCCACCTGTGGGGGCCTCGGGGAGCAGTTCTTC
CATCGGLGEQFF
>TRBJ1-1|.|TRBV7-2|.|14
TGTGCCAGCAGCTTACGGACAGCCTACACTGAAGCTTTCTTT
CASSLRTAYTEAFF
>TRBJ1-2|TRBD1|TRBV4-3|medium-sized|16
TGCGCCAGCAGCCAAGGCCGGGACAGCATTGTCTATGGCTACACCTTC
CASSQGRDSIVYGYTF
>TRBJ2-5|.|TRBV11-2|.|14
TGTGCCACCCAACAGACTGGGGCAGGAGAGACCCAGTACTTC
CATQQTGAGETQYF
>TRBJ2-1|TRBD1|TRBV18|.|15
TGTGCCAGCTCAGATGGACAGGGCTCCTACAATGAGCAGTTCTTC
CASSDGQGSYNEQFF
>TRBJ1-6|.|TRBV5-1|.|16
TGCGCCAGCAGCTTGGAGGACAGCGTATCAAATTCACCCCTCCACTTT
CASSLEDSVSNSPLHF
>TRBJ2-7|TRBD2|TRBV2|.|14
TGTGCCAGCAAACCGGGACTAGCGGACCACGAGCAGTACTTC
CASKPGLADHEQYF
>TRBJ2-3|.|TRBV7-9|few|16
TGTGCCAGCAGCTTACAAGGGGCCTCTAGCACAGATACGCAGTATTTT
CASSLQGASSTDTQYF
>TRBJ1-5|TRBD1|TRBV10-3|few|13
TGTGCCACCGGACAGGGTGGCAATCAGCCCCAGCATTTT
CATGQGGNQPQHF
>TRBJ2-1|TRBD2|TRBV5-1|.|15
TGCGCCAGCACCACGACTAGCGGGGGGGCCAATGAGCAGTTCTTC
CASTTTSGGANEQFF